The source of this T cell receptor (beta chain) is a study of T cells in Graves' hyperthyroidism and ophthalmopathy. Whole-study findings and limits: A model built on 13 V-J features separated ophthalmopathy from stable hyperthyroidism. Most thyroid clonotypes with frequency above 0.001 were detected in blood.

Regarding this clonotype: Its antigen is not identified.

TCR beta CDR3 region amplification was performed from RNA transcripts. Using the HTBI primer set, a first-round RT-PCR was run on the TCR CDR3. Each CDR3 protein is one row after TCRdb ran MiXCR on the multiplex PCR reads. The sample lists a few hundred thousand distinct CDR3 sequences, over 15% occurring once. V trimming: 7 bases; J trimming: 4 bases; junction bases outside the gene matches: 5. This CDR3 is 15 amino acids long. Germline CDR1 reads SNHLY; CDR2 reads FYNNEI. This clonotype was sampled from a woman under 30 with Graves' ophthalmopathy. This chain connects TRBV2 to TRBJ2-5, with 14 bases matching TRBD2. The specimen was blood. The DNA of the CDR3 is TGTGCCAGCATTTCGACTAGCGGGGGGGGAGAGACCCAGTACTTC. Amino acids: CASISTSGGGETQYF.